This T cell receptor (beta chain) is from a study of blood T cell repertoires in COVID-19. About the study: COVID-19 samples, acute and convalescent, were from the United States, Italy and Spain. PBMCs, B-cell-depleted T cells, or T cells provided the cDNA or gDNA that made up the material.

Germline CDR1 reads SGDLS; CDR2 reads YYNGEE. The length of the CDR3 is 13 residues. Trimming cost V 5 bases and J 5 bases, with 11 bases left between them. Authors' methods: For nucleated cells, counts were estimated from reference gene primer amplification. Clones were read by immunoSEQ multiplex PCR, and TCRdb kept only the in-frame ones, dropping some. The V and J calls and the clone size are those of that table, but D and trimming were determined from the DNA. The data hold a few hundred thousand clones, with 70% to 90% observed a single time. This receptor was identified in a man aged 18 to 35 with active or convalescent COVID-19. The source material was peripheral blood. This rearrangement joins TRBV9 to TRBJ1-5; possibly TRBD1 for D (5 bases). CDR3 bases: TGTGCCAGCAGTAGTGGGGACTATCAGCCCCAGCATTTT. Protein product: CASSSGDYQPQHF.